This TCR beta chain was recorded in a study of sequential checkpoint blockade in melanoma. Assay used: immunoSEQ multiplex PCR; TCRdb lists only in-frame clones, some missing. Of roughly 34,000 clones in the sample, approximately 86% are singletons; the top ten hold 22%. Noted treatment: randomized to nivolumab then ipilimumab (arm A) or the reverse (arm B). Sorted cells were live CD3+CD8+, lacking CD19 and CD56, from PBMCs. Trimming stripped 8 bases from V and 0 bases from J, with 12 bases between. CDR3 length equals 14 residues. CDR1 is LNHDA, CDR2 SQIVND, per germline (reference sequence). Sample: CD8+ T cells sorted from blood (inferred from file names), taken from a patient given nivolumab and ipilimumab in sequence. The chain carries TRBV19 and TRBJ2-3; TRBD1 is a possible D gene (5 bases). The receptor comes from a human donor with melanoma. The CDR3 protein is CASVSTASTDTQYF. CDR3 nucleotides: TGTGCCAGTGTTTCGACAGCGAGCACAGATACGCAGTATTTT.